The 17 T cell receptor beta chains presented below share a single source sample, sequenced in a study of T-cell reconstitution after alpha-beta-depleted transplantation in children. A TCRbeta library incorporating unique molecular identifiers was prepared. One entry per CDR3 protein results from TCRdb running MiXCR on the PCR reads. The repertoire holds some 520,000 distinct CDR3 sequences, roughly 33% seen once, with around 2.5% in the top ten. Here the sequenced sample was PBMCs from the stem cell graft donor, taken from the stem cell graft. The receptors derive from a human donor who donated a stem cell graft to a child with aplastic anemia.

J is TRBJ2-5 and V is TRBV6-2 or TRBV6-3, with 7 bases matching TRBD2. Germline V gives CDR1 MNHEY, CDR2 SVGEGT. The CDR3 has 17 residues. Losses at the gene ends were 2 bases for V and 0 bases for J; bases not matched to a gene: 9. This CDR3 is CASSYPPKLANQETQYF. The DNA for the CDR3 is TGTGCCAGCAGTTACCCGCCTAAACTAGCGAACCAAGAGACCCAGTACTTC.

V gene TRBV6-5 combines with J gene TRBJ1-4; D uncertain. CDR3 length equals 12 residues. The V gene's germline CDR1 is MNHEY and CDR2 SVGAGI. V lost 5 bases, J lost 8 bases, and 9 bases lay in between. This CDR3 reads CASSRQKEKLFF. The CDR3 nucleotides are TGTGCCAGCAGTCGGCAGAAGGAAAAACTGTTTTTT.

V and J are TRBV5-1 and TRBJ2-5, with 7 bases that match TRBD2. This CDR3 is 15 amino acids long. The germline V gene encodes CDR1 SGHRS and CDR2 YFSETQ. Losses at the gene ends were 1 base for V and 5 bases for J; bases not matched to a gene: 8. CDR3 residues: CASSLWGRAPETQYF. CDR3 nucleotides: TGCGCCAGCAGCTTGTGGGGGAGGGCCCCCGAGACCCAGTACTTC.

In DNA form, the CDR3 reads TGTGCCAGCAGTTACTCGAGTCGGGCCGTTAACAATGAGCAGTTCTTC. This gives the protein CASSYSSRAVNNEQFF. The chain recombines TRBV6-5 with TRBJ2-1, with D hard to call. The V and J ends lost 0 bases and 5 bases respectively, with 14 bases between them. The CDR3 runs 16 residues. Germline V gene sequence: CDR1 MNHEY, CDR2 SVGAGI.

This clonotype showed up just a few times. The chain is built from TRBV5-1 and TRBJ2-7; weak D call: TRBD1 (5 bases). With 0 bases removed from V and 0 bases from J, the gap between germline ends came to 10 bases. The CDR3 loop spans 15 amino acids. Germline V gene lookup returns CDR1 SGHRS and CDR2 YFSETQ. CDR3 region: CASSLATGVSYEQYF. CDR3 sequence (DNA): TGCGCCAGCAGCTTGGCTACAGGAGTCTCCTACGAGCAGTACTTC. Variable domain in full (rest from reference TRBV5-1 and TRBJ2-7): KAGVTQTPRYLIKTRGQQVTLSCSPISGHRSVSWYQQTPGQGLQFLFEYFSETQRNKGNFPGRFSGRQFSNSRSEMNVSTLELGDSALYLCASSLATGVSYEQYFGPGTRLTVT.

The chain is built from TRBV7-2 and TRBJ2-7; maybe TRBD2 (5 bases). Germline loops: CDR1 SGHTA, CDR2 FQGNSA. V was cut by 1 base and J by 7 bases, with 11 bases left in between. The CDR3 covers 13 residues. The CDR3 DNA reads as TGTGCCAGCAGCTTAGTCGAGGGCCTAGAGCAGTACGTC. Its protein is CASSLVEGLEQYV.

The V and J genes are TRBV6-2 or TRBV6-3 and TRBJ2-1; 9 bases match TRBD2. The CDR3 consists of 13 residues. After removal of 5 bases from V and 10 bases from J, the junction contained 6 bases not matched to a gene. Germline loops: CDR1 MNHEY, CDR2 SVGEGT. The CDR3 DNA reads as TGTGCCAGCAGTGGGCTAGCGGGGCGCGAGCAGTTCTTC. Translated: CASSGLAGREQFF.

The chain recombines TRBV30 with TRBJ2-2, with D uncertain. This CDR3 is 13 amino acids long. CDR1 GTSNPN and CDR2 SVGIG come from the germline V gene (reference sequence). CDR3: CACDTANTGELFF. CDR3 DNA: TGTGCTTGTGATACGGCGAACACCGGGGAGCTGTTTTTT.

This clonotype was detected a few times. The rearrangement uses TRBV7-2 and TRBJ1-2; TRBD1 matches 9 bases. With V trimmed by 5 bases and J by 6 bases, 10 bases remained unmatched. CDR3 length: 15 amino acids. Germline V CDR1 and CDR2: SGHTA, FQGNSA. The CDR3 bases are TGTGCCAGCAGCGTAGGACCGGGACAGGGCCATGGCTACACCTTC. Translating it yields CASSVGPGQGHGYTF.

This clonotype was seen only a few times. This chain joins TRBV6-5 and TRBJ2-3; a weak D match, TRBD2 (6 bases). The CDR3 length is 16 residues. Germline V gene sequence: CDR1 MNHEY, CDR2 SVGAGI. V lost 2 bases and J 4 bases, leaving 16 bases between the germline ends. CDR3 sequence reads: CASSYLRGGNPDTQYF. CDR3 DNA sequence: TGTGCCAGCAGTTACCTTCGTGGCGGGAATCCAGATACGCAGTATTTT.

The sample holds a few counts of this clonotype. The V gene is TRBV30, the J gene TRBJ2-1; 10 bases align to TRBD2. The CDR3 length is 13 residues. Germline trimming cut 0 bases from V and 9 bases from J; bases unmatched to any gene: 2. CDR1 and CDR2 from the germline V gene are GTSNPN and SVGIG (reference sequence). CDR3 nucleotide sequence: TGTGCCTGGAGTGTTAGCGGGAGGAGTGAGCAGTTCTTC. Encoded protein: CAWSVSGRSEQFF.

The table lists this clonotype with many counts. The genes are TRBV6-2 or TRBV6-3 and TRBJ1-1, with D possibly TRBD1 on 5 matching bases. Germline lookup yields CDR1 MNHEY and CDR2 SVGEGT. V was shortened by 0 bases and J by 5 bases, with 13 bases between the two germline ends. The CDR3 is 15 residues long. In nucleotides, the CDR3 is TGTGCCAGCAGTTACTCGAACCAGGGAGGAACTGAAGCTTTCTTT. Encoded protein: CASSYSNQGGTEAFF.

This clonotype has only a few counts. The chain links TRBV6-1 to TRBJ1-1; the D is unclear. Germline V lookup: CDR1 MNHNS, CDR2 SASEGT. V was shortened by 6 bases and J by 1 base, with 12 bases between the two germline ends. This CDR3 is 14 amino acids long. CDR3 nucleotide sequence: TGTGCCAGCAGCCCGATCACACCGAACACTGAAGCTTTCTTT. Translating it yields CASSPITPNTEAFF.

The chain has TRBV29-1 and TRBJ2-1; 14 nucleotides line up with TRBD2. Per germline, CDR1 SQVTM and CDR2 ANQGSEA. CDR3 size: 16 residues. Trimming removed 4 bases from V and 2 bases from J; junction bases left unmatched: 4. The CDR3, as DNA: TGCAGCGTTGGACTAGCGGGAGGGCCAACCTACAATGAGCAGTTCTTC. This encodes CSVGLAGGPTYNEQFF.

This clonotype has a handful of counts. The chain recombines TRBV18 with TRBJ2-7; 7 nucleotides align to TRBD1. The CDR3 covers 15 residues. V shed 0 bases, J shed 0 bases, and the junction held 2 bases outside the gene matches. Germline CDR1 is KGHSH and CDR2 is LQKENI. The CDR3 sequence: CASSPPGQRSYEQYF. CDR3 bases: TGTGCCAGCTCACCACCGGGACAGCGCTCCTACGAGCAGTACTTC. Combining the CDR3 with reference TRBV18 and TRBJ2-7 gives the whole variable domain NAGVMQNPRHLVRRRGQEARLRCSPMKGHSHVYWYRQLPEEGLKFMVYLQKENIIDESGMPKERFSAEFPKEGPSILRIQQVVRGDSAAYFCASSPPGQRSYEQYFGPGTRLTVT.

This clonotype was seen a few times. The V call is TRBV12-3 or TRBV12-4, the J call TRBJ1-2; 11 nucleotides line up with TRBD1. This CDR3 is 15 amino acids long. CDR3 residues: CAGSRTGGADYGYTF. CDR3 nucleotide sequence: TGTGCGGGGAGTAGGACAGGGGGCGCCGACTATGGCTACACCTTC.

CDR3 DNA sequence: TGCAGTGCTAGCGATAGCGGGAGATCGACAGATACGCAGTATTTT. Translated, it gives CSASDSGRSTDTQYF. The chain recombines TRBV20-1 with TRBJ2-3, with TRBD2 identical over 9 bases. Looked up from germline, CDR1 is DFQATT and CDR2 is SNEGSKA (reference sequence). CDR3 length: 15 amino acids. Germline trimming cut 3 bases from V and 3 bases from J; bases unmatched to any gene: 7.